A selection of T cell receptor beta chains follows, all from one sample in a study of beta chain features in type 1 diabetes. Libraries were prepared by immunoSEQ multiplex PCR; TCRdb keeps only in-frame clonotypes and omits some of them. Of 310,000 or so clones in the sample, 8% were seen once. Sequenced: central memory CD4+ T cells from blood. The receptors shown here come from a woman between 18 and 29 years old in good health. Each CDR3 is given with its conserved first and last residue. A D gene is named only where the DNA matches it firmly. The size of a clone is reported for some rows only, either as once, few or many, or as a class for expanded clones.

>TRBV11-2|TRBJ2-4|many|-
CASSRLSSAKNIQYF
TGTGCCAGCAGCCGTCTGTCGAGCGCAAAAAACATTCAGTACTTC
>TRBV29-1|TRBJ2-7|many|TRBD1
CSAADRVVYEQYF
TGCAGCGCCGCGGACAGGGTGGTCTACGAGCAGTACTTC
>TRBV2|TRBJ2-1|few|TRBD2
CASSISGSYEQFF
TGTGCCAGCAGTATTAGCGGGAGCTATGAGCAGTTCTTC
>TRBV7-2|TRBJ2-1|few|-
CASSPTHYNEQFF
TGTGCCAGCAGCCCCACACATTACAATGAGCAGTTCTTC
>TRBV21-1|TRBJ2-4|many|-
CASSKAQETSIAKNIQYF
TGTGCCAGCAGCAAAGCGCAGGAGACATCAATAGCCAAAAACATTCAGTACTTC
>TRBV14|TRBJ2-7|few|TRBD1
CASSHGTGRWPNYEQYF
TGTGCCAGCAGCCACGGGACAGGCCGGTGGCCAAACTACGAGCAGTACTTC
>TRBV19|TRBJ2-1|-|TRBD2
CASSIRTSGHYNEQFF
TGTGCCAGTAGTATTCGGACTAGCGGGCATTACAATGAGCAGTTCTTC
>TRBV9|TRBJ1-2|-|-
CASSVDQERYTF
TGTGCCAGCAGCGTAGACCAAGAGCGCTACACCTTC
>TRBV5-1|TRBJ2-1|-|-
CASSLGLTRASYNEQFF
TGCGCCAGCAGCTTAGGACTAACCCGGGCCTCCTACAATGAGCAGTTCTTC
>TRBV25-1|TRBJ2-7|-|-
CASSTLSTGEQYF
TGTGCCAGCAGTACCCTCTCAACGGGCGAGCAGTACTTC
>TRBV4-2|TRBJ2-1|-|-
CASSQEVRGGVSYKSYNEQFF
TGTGCCAGCAGCCAAGAGGTCAGAGGGGGGGTCTCTTATAAATCCTACAATGAGCAGTTCTTC
>TRBV9|TRBJ1-1|-|-
CASSVDGLSEAFF
TGTGCCAGCAGCGTAGATGGATTGTCTGAAGCTTTCTTT
>TRBV7-2|TRBJ2-5|many|-
CASSPTSETQYF
TGTGCCAGCAGTCCCACGTCGGAGACCCAGTACTTC
>TRBV25-1|TRBJ2-5|few|-
CASQRTGLETQYF
TGTGCCAGCCAACGTACAGGGTTAGAGACCCAGTACTTC
>TRBV7-2|TRBJ1-3|-|-
CASSLLGVYSSGNTIYF
TGTGCCAGCAGCTTACTTGGGGTATATAGCTCTGGAAACACCATATATTTT
>TRBV7-9|TRBJ2-2|-|TRBD1
CASSGRQGTGELFF
TGTGCCAGCAGCGGGCGACAGGGCACCGGGGAGCTGTTTTTT
>TRBV9|TRBJ2-3|many|-
CASSAYREATDTQYF
TGTGCCAGCAGCGCCTACAGGGAGGCCACAGATACGCAGTATTTT
>TRBV11-2|TRBJ2-7|-|-
CASSLDGQSSEQYF
TGTGCCAGCAGCTTAGACGGACAGTCTTCCGAGCAGTACTTC
>TRBV11-2|TRBJ2-3|few|-
CASSFYSTDTQYF
TGTGCCAGCAGCTTTTACTCGACAGATACGCAGTATTTT
>TRBV2|TRBJ1-1|-|-
CASRFRGSGAEAFF
TGTGCCAGCAGATTCAGGGGCAGTGGGGCTGAAGCTTTCTTT
>TRBV10-3|TRBJ2-7|-|TRBD2
CAISEKSGRYEQYF
TGTGCCATCAGTGAGAAGAGCGGGAGATACGAGCAGTACTTC
>TRBV5-1|TRBJ2-7|-|TRBD2
CASSYSGRAFYEQYF
TGCGCCAGCAGCTATAGCGGGAGGGCCTTCTACGAGCAGTACTTC
>TRBV7-2|TRBJ2-7|-|-
CASSLVGGRGSYEQYF
TGTGCCAGCAGCTTAGTCGGCGGTCGGGGATCCTACGAGCAGTACTTC
>TRBV4-2|TRBJ2-3|-|TRBD2
CASSQDGPSGRLSTDTQYF
TGTGCCAGCAGCCAAGATGGGCCTAGCGGGAGGCTTAGCACAGATACGCAGTATTTT
>TRBV4-3|TRBJ1-5|-|-
CASSQGSGFGQPQHF
TGCGCCAGCAGCCAAGGGTCAGGGTTCGGTCAGCCCCAGCATTTT
>TRBV18|TRBJ1-4|-|TRBD1
CASSPQQGAGEKLFF
TGTGCCAGCTCACCTCAACAGGGGGCGGGAGAAAAACTGTTTTTT
>TRBV19|TRBJ1-5|few|-
CASSITLGNQPQHF
TGTGCCAGTAGTATCACCCTGGGCAATCAGCCCCAGCATTTT
>TRBV7-2|TRBJ2-7|few|-
CASSRTQGIHEQYF
TGTGCCAGCAGCCGTACGCAGGGGATCCACGAGCAGTACTTC
>TRBV15|TRBJ1-2|many|-
CATSRDLGDWGYTF
TGTGCCACCAGCAGAGATCTTGGGGATTGGGGCTACACCTTC
>TRBV28|TRBJ2-5|-|TRBD1
CASSPSGGVETQYF
TGTGCCAGCAGTCCCTCAGGGGGCGTAGAGACCCAGTACTTC
>TRBV7-9|TRBJ1-4|few|-
CASSPEGRVDEKLFF
TGTGCCAGCAGCCCGGAGGGCAGGGTTGATGAAAAACTGTTTTTT
>TRBV5-4|TRBJ2-1|-|TRBD1
CASSLAGGFDNEQFF
TGTGCCAGCAGCTTGGCAGGGGGCTTCGACAATGAGCAGTTCTTC
>TRBV23-1|TRBJ2-1|many|TRBD2
CASTLLAGAPDEQFF
TGCGCCAGCACCCTATTAGCGGGAGCCCCCGATGAGCAGTTCTTC
>TRBV4-1|TRBJ2-7|-|-
CASSQIPTGSYEQYF
TGCGCCAGCAGCCAGATACCGACAGGTTCCTACGAGCAGTACTTC
>TRBV7-2|TRBJ1-2|few|TRBD1
CASSQQGAWGYGYTF
TGTGCCAGCAGCCAACAGGGGGCGTGGGGCTATGGCTACACCTTC
>TRBV6-1|TRBJ2-5|-|-
CASNGWTAQETQYF
TGTGCCAGCAACGGTTGGACAGCCCAAGAGACCCAGTACTTC
>TRBV10-3|TRBJ2-7|-|-
CAIRTENYEQYF
TGTGCCATCAGGACAGAGAATTACGAGCAGTACTTC
>TRBV7-2|TRBJ2-3|-|-
CASSQGRTQYF
TGTGCCAGCAGCCAGGGGCGGACGCAGTATTTT
>TRBV13|TRBJ1-6|-|TRBD1
CASSLAVTGQGYNSPLHF
TGTGCCAGCAGCTTAGCAGTAACGGGACAGGGATATAATTCACCCCTCCACTTT
>TRBV7-2|TRBJ2-1|few|-
CASSFDGRGEKQFF
TGTGCCAGCAGCTTTGATGGTAGAGGTGAGAAGCAGTTCTTC